The TCR beta chain described here comes from a study of T cell changes during pregnancy in multiple sclerosis. Method: immunoSEQ multiplex PCR; TCRdb's copy keeps in-frame clones and lacks some. Of tens of thousands of clones in the sample, about 89% were seen once. This clone was counted a few times. The ends were cut back, 1 base at V and 7 bases at J, with 8 bases in the middle. Germline V CDR1 and CDR2: SGHVS, FQNEAQ. CDR3 length: 13 residues. This sequence joins TRBV7-8 and TRBJ1-5; no reliable D call. Sample: CD8+ T cells from peripheral blood mononuclear cells, taken before pregnancy. The TCR originated in a female donor with multiple sclerosis, enrolled in a pregnancy study. The CDR3 DNA reads as TGTGCCAGCAGCTTAGGGGCGGGACAGCCCCAGCATTTT. It translates to CASSLGAGQPQHF.